The 4 T cell receptor beta chains presented below share a single source sample, sequenced in a study of OX40 agonist ivuxolimab in advanced cancers. The library was produced with the immunoSEQ multiplex PCR assay. The immuneACCESS repertoire file appears here via TCRdb, limited to in-frame rearrangements. These files lack a portion of the clones; in checked studies, under half of the deficit traces to unresolved V genes, and the cause of the others is not known. This sample lists around 67,000 clones; around 83% were detected once. Around 2% of the sample is in the top ten clones. Sequencing was performed on CD4+ or CD8+ T cells sorted from blood, taken in a trial of the OX40 agonist ivuxolimab. The source of these receptors is an adult with an advanced solid tumor such as melanoma, head and neck, liver or kidney cancer.

Comments on this clone: Other DNA sequences in the sample encode the same CDR3. This chain joins TRBV5-1 and TRBJ2-7, with 7 bases aligning to TRBD2. Germline V gene data show CDR1 as SGHRS and CDR2 as YFSETQ. The CDR3 sequence is 12 residues long. After removal of 8 bases from V and 3 bases from J, the junction contained 5 bases not matched to a gene. CDR3 nucleotide sequence: TGCGCCAGTATGGGCGGGGGCTACGAGCAGTACTTC. This sequence encodes CASMGGGYEQYF.

V and J are TRBV19 and TRBJ2-3, with 10 bases matching TRBD2. The CDR3 covers 15 residues. Trimming took 2 bases from V and 4 from J; bases not matched to a gene: 3. Germline CDR1 is LNHDA and CDR2 is SQIVND (reference sequence). The CDR3 DNA sequence: TGTGCCAGTAGTATAAGACTAGCGGGCGCAGATACGCAGTATTTT. It yields the protein CASSIRLAGADTQYF.

This rearrangement joins TRBV19 to TRBJ2-1, with 14 positions matching TRBD2. V dropped 4 bases and J dropped 9; count of bases not matched to a gene: 5. This CDR3 comprises 15 residues. Germline assignment: CDR1 LNHDA and CDR2 SQIVND (reference sequence). Here the CDR3 DNA reads TGTGCCAGTAGTACCGGACTAGCGGGGGGAGTTGAGCAGTTCTTC. Translating it yields CASSTGLAGGVEQFF.

This chain uses TRBV7-2 with TRBJ2-5; 7 bases agree with TRBD1. CDR1 is SGHTA and CDR2 is FQGNSA in the germline V gene. Germline trimming cut 7 bases from V and 8 bases from J; bases unmatched to any gene: 10. The CDR3 extends over 13 amino acids. The CDR3 DNA is TGTGCCAGCACCCCGGGACAGCAATTAACCCAGTACTTC. This codes for CASTPGQQLTQYF.